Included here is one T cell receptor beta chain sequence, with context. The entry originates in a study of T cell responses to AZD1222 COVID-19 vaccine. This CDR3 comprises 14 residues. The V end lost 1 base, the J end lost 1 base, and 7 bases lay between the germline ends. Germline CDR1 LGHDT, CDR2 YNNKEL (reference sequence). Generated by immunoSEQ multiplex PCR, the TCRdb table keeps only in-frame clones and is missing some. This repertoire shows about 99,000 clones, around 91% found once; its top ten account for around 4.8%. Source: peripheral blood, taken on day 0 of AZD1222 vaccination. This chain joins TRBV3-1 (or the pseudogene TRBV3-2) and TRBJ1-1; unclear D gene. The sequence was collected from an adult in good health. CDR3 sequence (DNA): TGTGCCAGCAGCCAAGTCAGCCAGAACACTGAAGCTTTCTTT. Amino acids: CASSQVSQNTEAFF.